The T cell receptor beta chain under discussion was sequenced for a study of graft-versus-host responses after intestinal transplantation. The overall study: Induction with anti-thymocyte globulin, then tacrolimus and steroids for approximately three years, was given to all recipients.

The CDR3 runs to 16 residues. CDR1 and CDR2 (germline): SGHTA, FQGNSA. Trimming took 5 bases from V and 1 from J; bases not matched to a gene: 10. This clone showed up just once. The antigen is unknown. General study points: Early declines in HvG clones that occurred post-transplant were associated with peak circulating GvH clone levels. Marrow from the recipient contained GvH clones, some of which had appeared first in ileum or blood. Subjects displaying graft-donor T cell macrochimerism possessed elevated graft-versus-host to host-versus-graft clonal ratios inside allografts.

The assay was immunoSEQ multiplex PCR, and TCRdb's table has in-frame clones only and misses some. The sample carries some 40,000 clones, around 90% recorded once. The source is a human patient who received an intestinal transplant, so some T cells may come from the graft donor. The source was PBMCs, collected 524 days after transplant. The chain uses TRBV7-2 and TRBJ1-1; TRBD1 matches 7 bases. The CDR3 DNA reads as TGTGCCAGCAGCCCCCGAAGGGCAGGGGGGAACACTGAAGCTTTCTTT. It is translated as CASSPRRAGGNTEAFF. Based on the CDR3 plus reference TRBV7-2 and TRBJ1-1, the full variable domain is GAGVSQSPSNKVTEKGKDVELRCDPISGHTALYWYRQSLGQGLEFLIYFQGNSAPDKSGLPSDRFSAERTGGSVSTLTIQRTQQEDSAVYLCASSPRRAGGNTEAFFGQGTRLTVV.